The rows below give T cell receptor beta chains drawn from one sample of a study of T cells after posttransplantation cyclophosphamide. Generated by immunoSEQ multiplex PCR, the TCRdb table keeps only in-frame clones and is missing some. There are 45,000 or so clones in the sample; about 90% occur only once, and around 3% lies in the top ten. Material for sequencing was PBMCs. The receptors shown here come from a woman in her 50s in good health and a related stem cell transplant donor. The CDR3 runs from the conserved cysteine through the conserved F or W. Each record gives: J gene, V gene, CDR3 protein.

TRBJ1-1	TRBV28	CASIDRGTEAFF
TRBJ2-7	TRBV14	CASSQDSVYEQYF
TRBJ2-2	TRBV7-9	CASSLPRGRTGELFF
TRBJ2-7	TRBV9	CASSPRLVTLTYEQYF
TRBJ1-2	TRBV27	CASSLGTGGRYGYTF
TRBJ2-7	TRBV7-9	CASSTLTGLVYEQYF
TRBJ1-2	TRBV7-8	CASSGTGQNYGYTF
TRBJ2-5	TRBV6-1	CASSEAIYDTEETQYF
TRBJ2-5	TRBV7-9	CASSHRGKETQYF
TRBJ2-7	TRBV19	CASSQLAGDYEQYF
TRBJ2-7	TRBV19	CASSIARTGVYEQYF
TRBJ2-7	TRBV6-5	CASWSRYEQYF
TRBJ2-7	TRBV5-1	CASSSSGQNYEQYF
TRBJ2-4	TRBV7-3	CASSLGSGDIQYF
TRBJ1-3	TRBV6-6	CASSWDRGGNTIYF
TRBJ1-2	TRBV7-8	CASSLLAGFFYGYTF
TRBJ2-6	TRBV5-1	CASTDIFGANVLTF
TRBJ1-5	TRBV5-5	CASSHRTGGQGPQHF
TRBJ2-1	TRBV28	CASHTRREGNEQFF
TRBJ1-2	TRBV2	CASSIGRNRGANYGYTF
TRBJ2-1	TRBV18	CASSLSSGSYNEQFF
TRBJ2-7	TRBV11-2	CASSFSQDLYEQYF
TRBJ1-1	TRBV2	CASTEFQEAFF
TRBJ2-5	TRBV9	CASSVGRTSQETQYF
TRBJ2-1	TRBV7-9	CASSLDSYNEQFF
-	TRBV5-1	CASQLAGNYEQYF
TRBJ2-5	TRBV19	CASSIARGETQYF
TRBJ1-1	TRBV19	CASSINRVNTEAFF
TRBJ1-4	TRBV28	CASSLGQPTTNEKLFF
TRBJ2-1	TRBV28	CASSPIAGEGNEQFF
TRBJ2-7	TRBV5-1	CASSLGNRDSYEQYF
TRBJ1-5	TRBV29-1	CSVETRSGQPQHF
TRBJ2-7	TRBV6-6	CASSYSPGQGNEQYF
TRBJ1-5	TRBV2	CASSGVSGSNQPQHF
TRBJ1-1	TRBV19	CASSRGQGVTEAFF
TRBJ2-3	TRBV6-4	CASRLDDTSTDTQYF
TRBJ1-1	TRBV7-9	CASSHGQREAFF
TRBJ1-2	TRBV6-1	CASSNTGTGAGGYTF
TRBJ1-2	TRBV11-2	CASSPRTGDSGYTF
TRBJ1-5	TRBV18	CASSPTGEYQPQHF
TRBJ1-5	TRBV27	CASSYRGRVGNQPQHF
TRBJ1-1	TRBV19	CASVRRDRNTEAFF
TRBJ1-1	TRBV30	CACNTGIWTEAFF
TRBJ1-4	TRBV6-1	CASSGGVYNEKLFF
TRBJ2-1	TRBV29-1	CSVEEPRGGLAGGNEQFF
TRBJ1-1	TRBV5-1	CASSLGQAEAFF
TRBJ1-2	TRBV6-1	CASRNDRGLWYGYTF